The rows below give T cell receptor beta chains drawn from one sample of a study of Tregs in tolerant kidney transplant recipients. Only in-frame clones appear in the TCRdb table, and some are missing; sequencing was by immunoSEQ multiplex PCR. This repertoire shows around 61,000 clones, over 75% found once; its top ten account for 3.8%. Material: CD4+ T cells from blood (PBMCs), obtained 6 months after the transplant. The receptors were gathered from a human patient who received a combined kidney and bone marrow transplant. Some T cells may have come from the graft donor. The CDR3 runs from the conserved cysteine through the conserved F or W.

V: TRBV27; length: 18; CDR3: CASSLPGQGLGSGNTIYF
V: TRBV10-3; length: 15; CDR3: CAISESASGPYEQYF
V: TRBV18; length: 16; CDR3: CASSSLSMTGQETQYF
V: TRBV19; length: 14; CDR3: CATTGSSNTGELFF
V: TRBV7-3; length: 14; CDR3: CASSSGQGTDTQYF
V: TRBV11-3; length: 15; CDR3: CASSLGPDSSYEQYF
V: TRBV30; length: 12; CDR3: CAWSVPTPTQYF
V: TRBV7-2; length: 14; CDR3: CASSLRTGESGYTF
V: TRBV2; length: 13; CDR3: CASSGDSHNEQFF
V: TRBV18; length: 18; CDR3: CASSPRQLTSGMLYEQYF
V: TRBV11-3; length: 16; CDR3: CASSLNWAGAIDEQYF
V: TRBV6-6; length: 13; CDR3: CASSLQLNTEAFF
V: TRBV10-3; length: 14; CDR3: CAISVSQGEDEQFF
V: TRBV9; length: 14; CDR3: CASSPQSGVVGYTF